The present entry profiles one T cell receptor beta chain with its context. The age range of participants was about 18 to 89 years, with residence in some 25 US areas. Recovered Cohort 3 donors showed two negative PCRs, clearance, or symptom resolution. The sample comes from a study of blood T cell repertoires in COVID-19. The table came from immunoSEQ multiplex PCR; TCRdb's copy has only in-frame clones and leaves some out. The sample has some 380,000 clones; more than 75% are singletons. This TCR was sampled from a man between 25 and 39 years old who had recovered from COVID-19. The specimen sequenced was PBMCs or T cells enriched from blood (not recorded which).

The CDR3 bases are TGTGCCTGGAGCGGAGGGACAGGGGGCCACTACGAGCAGTACTTC. Translated: CAWSGGTGGHYEQYF. This chain links TRBV30 with TRBJ2-7, with 12 nucleotides matching TRBD1. The CDR3 is 15 amino acids. V lost 3 bases to trimming and J lost 3 bases; unmatched junction nucleotides: 6. Germline CDR1 and CDR2: GTSNPN and SVGIG (reference sequence).